This TCR beta chain was documented in a study of long-term antiretroviral therapy in people with HIV. Overall study context: Samples from the earliest time points predate the 2015 immediate-ART recommendation by about a decade.

The V and J ends lost 5 bases and 4 bases respectively, with 10 bases between them. Germline V gene sequence: CDR1 SGHTA, CDR2 FQGTGA. The CDR3 contains 13 residues. Findings and caveats of the study: Repertoires with HIV possessed tighter CDR3 length spans than those of controls. Although diversity increased after ART, it remained lower than in transplant donor controls.

To note about this clone: Its antigen remains unidentified.

Survey-level resolution applied to immunoSEQ assay v3.0. Researchers set sequencing to target 40,000-50,000 T-cell genomes per sample. The protocol was immunoSEQ multiplex PCR, while the TCRdb copy is restricted to in-frame clones and leaves out a portion. The table lists 20,000 to 25,000 clones, around 86% of them singletons. The sequence derives from a man aged 18 to 29 with HIV. Sequencing used unsorted PBMCs, obtained 0.2 years before starting antiretroviral therapy. V is TRBV7-3 and J is TRBJ2-3, with D unclear. CDR3 sequence: CASSIGEADTQYF. The CDR3 nucleotides are TGTGCCAGCAGCATAGGTGAAGCAGATACGCAGTATTTT. The whole variable domain, remainder taken from reference TRBV7-3 and TRBJ2-3, is GAGVSQTPSNKVTEKGKYVELRCDPISGHTALYWYRQSLGQGPEFLIYFQGTGAADDSGLPNDRFFAVRPEGSVSTLKIQRTERGDSAVYLCASSIGEADTQYFGPGTRLTVL.